This TCR beta chain was observed in a study of T-cell memory formation after mild COVID-19. Study-level points and caveats: Specificity for SARS-CoV-2 was not confirmed among the second-wave clones peaking on day 37.

TCRdb used MiXCR to reprocess the 5' RACE reads, holding one entry per CDR3 protein. The sample records 300,000 to 400,000 distinct CDR3 sequences, around 14% being singletons. V trimming: 5 bases; J trimming: 3 bases; junction bases outside the gene matches: 13. The CDR3 extends over 18 amino acids. As to this clonotype: The antigen remains unidentified.

J is TRBJ2-6 and V is TRBV12-3 or TRBV12-4; 7 nucleotides agree with TRBD1. Sequencing was done on a sample of PBMCs or a T cell subset sorted from them (not recorded which). The sequence was collected from a young man who had mild COVID-19 (a few samples of this study predate the infection). Cell type and time point are not known. In DNA, the CDR3 is TGTGCCAGCAGTCCATACAGACGGACAGGATTTGGGGCCAACGTCCTGACTTTC. Protein product: CASSPYRRTGFGANVLTF.